These 8 T cell receptor beta chains share one sample of origin, sequenced in a study of T cell changes during pregnancy in multiple sclerosis (dated by TCRdb to about 2019). The library was obtained by the immunoSEQ multiplex PCR assay. Sourced from immuneACCESS, this table was stored by TCRdb with only in-frame sequences that have V and J called. A share of the clones is absent; for the studies checked, an unresolved V gene accounts for under half, and the remainder has no known explanation. For this sample the table gives about 59,000 clones, of which approximately 90% were detected only once. The leading ten clones occupy roughly 0.89% of the sample. Sample: peripheral blood, taken in the first trimester of pregnancy. The receptors were sampled from a female donor in good health, enrolled as a control in a pregnancy study.

V usage is TRBV14 and J usage is TRBJ2-3; the D gene is possibly TRBD2 (5 bases). The V and J ends lost 5 bases and 4 bases respectively, with 19 bases between them. CDR3 length: 16 amino acids. Per germline, CDR1 SGHDN and CDR2 FVKESK. CDR3 DNA: TGTGCCAGCAGCGAAAGACCCCTAGCATACGCAGATACGCAGTATTTT. Protein sequence: CASSERPLAYADTQYF.

The gene calls are TRBV7-6 and TRBJ2-3; D call uncertain. The CDR3 spans 13 residues. Trimming cost V 5 bases and J 8 bases, with 14 bases left between them. Germline CDR1 and CDR2: SGHVS and FNYEAQ. The CDR3 is CASSPSSLGTQYF. The DNA of the CDR3 is TGTGCCAGCAGCCCAAGCAGTCTAGGTACGCAGTATTTT.

The chain has TRBV19 and TRBJ2-7; unclear D gene. Trimming took off 5 bases at V and 0 bases at J, with 8 bases between the two ends. Germline V gene sequence: CDR1 LNHDA, CDR2 SQIVND (reference sequence). The CDR3 runs 13 residues. CDR3 amino acids: CASSGDSSYEQYF. For the CDR3, the DNA is TGTGCCAGTAGTGGAGATAGCTCCTACGAGCAGTACTTC.

The chain couples TRBV7-2 to TRBJ1-5, with D possibly being TRBD1 (6 bases). The germline V and J ends were trimmed by 5 bases and 0 bases, with 11 bases remaining between them. Germline CDR1 is SGHTA and CDR2 is FQGNSA. The CDR3 is 15 amino acids. For the CDR3, the DNA is TGTGCCAGCAGCCCCGGACAGCTTAGCAATCAGCCCCAGCATTTT. Its protein product is CASSPGQLSNQPQHF.

V gene TRBV7-8 combines with J gene TRBJ1-5; 8 nucleotides line up with TRBD1. V trimming: 7 bases; J trimming: 2 bases; junction bases outside the gene matches: 13. The CDR3 extends over 17 amino acids. Germline loops: CDR1 SGHVS, CDR2 FQNEAQ. This CDR3 is CASISGTGFDGNQPQHF. The CDR3 DNA follows: TGTGCCAGCATCTCCGGGACAGGTTTCGATGGCAATCAGCCCCAGCATTTT.

The chain carries TRBV5-1 and TRBJ1-1, with D unclear. Trimming pared 0 bases from V and 1 base from J, leaving 4 bases between. This CDR3 has 13 amino acids. CDR1 SGHRS and CDR2 YFSETQ come from the germline V gene. The CDR3 DNA sequence: TGCGCCAGCAGCTTGGGAGGGAACACTGAAGCTTTCTTT. Its protein product is CASSLGGNTEAFF.

The chain uses TRBV30 and TRBJ1-1; the D gene is possibly TRBD1 (5 bases). CDR1 and CDR2 from the germline V gene are GTSNPN and SVGIG (reference sequence). V shed 4 bases and J shed 3 bases, with 15 bases lying between them. This CDR3 has 14 amino acids. For the CDR3, the DNA is TGTGCCTGGACCCTTAAGGGGATGGACACTGAAGCTTTCTTT. This gives the protein CAWTLKGMDTEAFF.

This chain uses TRBV9 with TRBJ1-2, with TRBD1 matching over 8 bases. CDR1 SGDLS and CDR2 YYNGEE come from the germline V gene. V lost 3 bases and J lost 4; bases outside the gene matches: 17. The CDR3 consists of 18 residues. CDR3 protein: CASSGSGTGDSIIYGYTF. CDR3 nucleotide sequence: TGTGCCAGCAGCGGGTCCGGGACAGGCGATTCGATTATCTATGGCTACACCTTC. Full variable domain (outside the CDR3, taken from reference TRBV9 and TRBJ1-2): DSGVTQTPKHLITATGQRVTLRCSPRSGDLSVYWYQQSLDQGLQFLIQYYNGEERAKGNILERFSAQQFPDLHSELNLSSLELGDSALYFCASSGSGTGDSIIYGYTFGSGTRLTVV.